This T cell receptor (beta chain) was sequenced for a study of blood T cell repertoires in COVID-19. Across the whole study: From the United States, Italy and Spain came samples of acute and convalescent COVID-19. In each case, the material was cDNA or gDNA derived from T cells, B-cell-depleted T cells, or PBMCs.

Profiling relied on immunoSEQ multiplex PCR, and the TCRdb table lists in-frame clones only, not all of them. This table has more than 250,000 clones, 88% appearing once. This CDR3 is built from 15 residues. Germline loops: CDR1 SGDLS, CDR2 YYNGEE. Trimming removed 4 bases from V and 4 bases from J; junction bases left unmatched: 3. This clonotype was obtained from a woman aged 25 to 39 with COVID-19, enrolled during active disease. The rearrangement uses TRBV9 and TRBJ2-1; 12 bases align to TRBD1. The specimen was peripheral blood. This chain's CDR3 is CASSPGQGAYNEQFF. CDR3 sequence (DNA): TGTGCCAGCAGCCCGGGACAGGGGGCATACAATGAGCAGTTCTTC.